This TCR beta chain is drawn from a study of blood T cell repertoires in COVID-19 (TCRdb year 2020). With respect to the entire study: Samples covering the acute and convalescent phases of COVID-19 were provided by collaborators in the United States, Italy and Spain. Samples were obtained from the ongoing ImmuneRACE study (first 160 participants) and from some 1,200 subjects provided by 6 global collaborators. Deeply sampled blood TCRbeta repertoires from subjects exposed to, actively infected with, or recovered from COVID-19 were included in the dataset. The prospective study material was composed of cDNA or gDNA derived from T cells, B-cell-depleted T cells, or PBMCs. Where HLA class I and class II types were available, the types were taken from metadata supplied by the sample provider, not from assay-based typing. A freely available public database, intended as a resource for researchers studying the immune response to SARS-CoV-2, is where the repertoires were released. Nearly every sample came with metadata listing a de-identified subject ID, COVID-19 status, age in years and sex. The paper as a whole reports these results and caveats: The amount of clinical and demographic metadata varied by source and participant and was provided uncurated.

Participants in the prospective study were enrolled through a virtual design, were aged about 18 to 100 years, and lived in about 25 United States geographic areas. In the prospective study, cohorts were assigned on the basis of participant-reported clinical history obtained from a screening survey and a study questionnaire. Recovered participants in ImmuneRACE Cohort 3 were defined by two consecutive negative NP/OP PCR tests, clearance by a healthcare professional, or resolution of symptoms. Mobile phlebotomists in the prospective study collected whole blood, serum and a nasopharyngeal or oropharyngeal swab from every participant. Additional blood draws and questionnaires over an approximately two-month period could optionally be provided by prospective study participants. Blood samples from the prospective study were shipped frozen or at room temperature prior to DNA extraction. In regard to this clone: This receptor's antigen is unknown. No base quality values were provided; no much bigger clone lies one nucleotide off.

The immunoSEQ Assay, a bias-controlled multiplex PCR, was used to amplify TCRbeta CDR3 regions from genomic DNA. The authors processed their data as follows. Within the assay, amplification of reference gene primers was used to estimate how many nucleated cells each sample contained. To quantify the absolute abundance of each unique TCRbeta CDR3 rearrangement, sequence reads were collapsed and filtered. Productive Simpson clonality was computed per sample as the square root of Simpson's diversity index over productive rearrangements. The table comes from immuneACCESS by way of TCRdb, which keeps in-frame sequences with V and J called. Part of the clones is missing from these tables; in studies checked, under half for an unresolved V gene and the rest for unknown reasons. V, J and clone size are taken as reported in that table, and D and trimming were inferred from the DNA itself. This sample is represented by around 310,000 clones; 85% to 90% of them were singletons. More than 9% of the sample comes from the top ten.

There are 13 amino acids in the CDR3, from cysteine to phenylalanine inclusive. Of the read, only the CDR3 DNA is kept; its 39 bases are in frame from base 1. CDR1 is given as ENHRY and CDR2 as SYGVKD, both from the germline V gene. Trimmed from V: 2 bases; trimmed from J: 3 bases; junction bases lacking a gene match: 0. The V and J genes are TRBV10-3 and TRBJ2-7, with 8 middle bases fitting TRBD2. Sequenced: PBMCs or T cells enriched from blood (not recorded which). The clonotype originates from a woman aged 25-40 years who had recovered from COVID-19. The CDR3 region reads CAISEREGYEQYF. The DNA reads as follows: TGTGCCATCAGTGAGCGGGAGGGCTACGAGCAGTACTTC.